This T cell receptor beta chain was identified in a study of cytomegalovirus exposure and HLA in healthy donors. Looking at the study overall: Earlier work reported 117 million unique TCR beta sequences from 170 million or so T cells. Study-level results: According to the study, roughly 180 TCR beta chains were cytomegalovirus-associated. Across all donors, roughly uniform sequencing depth was an assumption of the presence/absence analyses.

CDR3 size: 12 residues. CDR1 and CDR2 (germline): LNHDA, SQIVND (reference sequence). Trimming pared 7 bases from V and 5 bases from J, leaving 11 bases between. About this clone itself: No antigen is known for it.

The PCR ran on 60 Vbeta and 13 Jbeta primers. Data came from immunoSEQ multiplex PCR; TCRdb stores just in-frame clones and leaves some out. Among 270,000 or so clones listed, about nine tenths were seen once. This clonotype was obtained from a girl aged 2 to 10 in good health and CMV-seronegative. The V gene is TRBV19, the J gene TRBJ1-2; a possible D gene is TRBD1 (5 bases). Sequencing used PBMCs. The CDR3 DNA follows: TGTGCCAGTACGGGGGTTTCATATGGCTACACCTTC. Encoded protein: CASTGVSYGYTF.